The source of this T cell receptor (beta chain) is a study of TIL therapy for anti-PD-1-resistant metastatic lung cancer. Turning to the study itself: Tumors carried a median roughly 1.5 non-synonymous mutations per megabase.

The germline V gene has CDR1 SNHLY and CDR2 FYNNEI. J lost 4 bases, V lost 2 bases, and 8 bases had no gene match. The CDR3 has 17 amino acids. Points from the study as a whole: After infusion, TIL clonotypes partly replaced peripheral T cells and declined over months.

Concerning this clone: Its antigen remains unknown.

Time point reported: pre-treatment sample, taken before nivolumab and TIL therapy. The immunoSEQ assay was v3. Clones were sequenced by immunoSEQ multiplex PCR, and TCRdb holds only the in-frame ones, with some missing. The repertoire holds just over 20,000 clones, around 76% seen once, with roughly 7% in the top ten. The sequence was collected from a person aged 30 to 80 with non-small cell lung cancer. The specimen was blood, collected at baseline. This sequence joins TRBV2 and TRBJ2-1; 10 bases match TRBD2. This CDR3 reads CASSERWKAGGYNEQFF. The CDR3 region has the DNA TGTGCCAGCAGTGAACGGTGGAAAGCGGGAGGGTACAATGAGCAGTTCTTC. The full variable domain, rest sourced from reference TRBV2 and TRBJ2-1, is EPEVTQTPSHQVTQMGQEVILRCVPISNHLYFYWYRQILGQKVEFLVSFYNNEISEKSEIFDDQFSVERPDGSNFTLKIRSTKLEDSAMYFCASSERWKAGGYNEQFFGPGTRLTVL.